This is a list of T cell receptor beta chains from one sample in a study of shared T cell receptors in the human thymus. Generated by immunoSEQ multiplex PCR, the TCRdb table keeps only in-frame clones and is missing some. The repertoire has hundreds of thousands of clones, roughly 90% of them found once; the top ten carry 0.0095% to 0.011%. These data also featured in a second study, about human thymus T cells.

Specimen: thymocytes. These receptors were collected from a boy under three years old with a congenital heart defect. Both conserved end residues are trimmed from each CDR3. The order of the fields is V gene, J gene, CDR3 protein.

V gene: TRBV25-1
J gene: TRBJ2-7
CDR3 protein: ASSEFGGTDTEQY

V gene: TRBV25-1
J gene: TRBJ2-5
CDR3 protein: ASSGGRLAGQETQY

V gene: TRBV4-1
J gene: TRBJ2-1
CDR3 protein: ASSRTSGILSYNEQF

V gene: TRBV5-1
J gene: TRBJ1-1
CDR3 protein: ASWTDPNEAF

V gene: TRBV2
J gene: TRBJ1-1
CDR3 protein: ASTERTGRTEAF

V gene: TRBV5-1
J gene: TRBJ2-5
CDR3 protein: ASSSPRNRGCRETQY

V gene: TRBV4-3
J gene: TRBJ2-7
CDR3 protein: ASSQLAGGYEQY

V gene: TRBV7-2
J gene: TRBJ2-7
CDR3 protein: ASSLKPFTEFKQY

V gene: TRBV2
J gene: TRBJ1-3
CDR3 protein: AGGLFSGNTIY

V gene: TRBV9
J gene: TRBJ1-3
CDR3 protein: ASSVGVGVPGNTIY

V gene: TRBV11-3
J gene: TRBJ2-1
CDR3 protein: ASSLGRPSGIGEQF

V gene: TRBV13
J gene: TRBJ1-3
CDR3 protein: ASSRIRDRGLSTIY

V gene: TRBV28
J gene: TRBJ1-4
CDR3 protein: ASSSGTGGEKLF

V gene: TRBV7-2
J gene: TRBJ2-5
CDR3 protein: ASSLRLAGRRETQY

V gene: TRBV30
J gene: TRBJ2-7
CDR3 protein: AWGLTSYEQY

V gene: TRBV20-1
J gene: TRBJ2-3
CDR3 protein: SARSSGGQY

V gene: TRBV4-1
J gene: TRBJ1-2
CDR3 protein: ASSQDTRLPTYGYT

V gene: TRBV28
J gene: TRBJ2-7
CDR3 protein: ASSLLRQFSYEQY

V gene: TRBV25-1
J gene: TRBJ2-1
CDR3 protein: ASSGPERESKYNEQF

V gene: TRBV27
J gene: TRBJ2-3
CDR3 protein: ASRKQGRPTDTQY